This TCR beta chain emerged from a study of blood T cell repertoires in COVID-19 (dated by TCRdb to about 2020). In terms of the full investigation: The collaborator samples originated in the United States, Italy and Spain and spanned the acute and convalescent phases of COVID-19. The prospective study material was composed of cDNA or gDNA derived from T cells, B-cell-depleted T cells, or PBMCs. Deeply sampled blood TCRbeta repertoires from subjects exposed to, actively infected with, or recovered from COVID-19 were included in the dataset. The repertoires were made available in a free public database intended to serve as a resource for research on the immune response to SARS-CoV-2. Samples were obtained from the ongoing ImmuneRACE study (first 160 participants) and from 1,200 or so subjects provided by 6 global collaborators. The sample metadata nearly always contained a de-identified subject ID, COVID-19 status, age in years and sex. Where HLA class I and class II types were available, the types were taken from metadata supplied by the sample provider, not from assay-based typing. The research as a whole found: Clinical and demographic metadata were provided uncurated, with the amount varying by source and participant.

In Seattle, one collaborating source enrolled patients while the infection was active and tracked those patients longitudinally over the course of disease. Each collaborating institution followed its own protocols to collect whole blood in K2EDTA tubes. For TCRbeta analysis, collaborators shipped samples in one of three forms: frozen whole blood, isolated PBMCs, or DNA extracted from either of those sample types. The germline V gene encodes CDR1 MDHEN and CDR2 SYDVKM. Relative to germline, V is missing 11 bases and J is missing 3 bases, with 6 bases of the junction outside any gene match. Taken from cysteine to phenylalanine, the CDR3 has 12 residues. Only CDR3 DNA is held: 36 bases, read in frame from base 1. About this clone itself: Which antigen it targets is not known. Per-base quality was not reported, and no clone a single base away is much larger than it.

TCRbeta CDR3 regions were amplified from genomic DNA by means of the immunoSEQ Assay, a bias-controlled multiplex PCR. The paper's processing steps were these. The number of nucleated cells in each sample was estimated by amplification of reference gene primers within the assay. Sequence reads were collapsed and filtered to measure the absolute abundance of every unique TCRbeta CDR3 rearrangement. For each sample, productive Simpson clonality was calculated as the square root of Simpson's diversity index across productive rearrangements. This is the immuneACCESS table as TCRdb keeps it, with only in-frame sequences that have V and J called. A part of the clones is gone; compared with another copy, unresolved V genes explain less than half, and the rest is unexplained. V and J calls and clone size come straight from that table; D and trimming were deduced from the DNA. The sample table shows 350,000 to 450,000 clones, and around 89% are seen once. Clones ranked in the top ten supply 1.5% to 1.9% of the sample.

The clonotype comes from a woman aged 40 to 50 with COVID-19, enrolled during active disease. The chain couples TRBV28 to TRBJ1-2; TRBD1 lines up with 7 middle nucleotides. The sequencing input was peripheral blood. The CDR3 protein: CACQQGDYGYTF. The sequenced DNA: TGTGCCTGCCAGCAGGGGGACTATGGCTACACCTTC.